These T cell receptor beta chains were read from a single sample in a study of T-cell memory formation after mild COVID-19. TCRdb re-derived calls from the 5' RACE reads in MiXCR, one entry per CDR3 protein. Of about 350,000 distinct CDR3 sequences in the sample, approximately 14% were seen once. Input material: PBMCs or a T cell subset sorted from them (not recorded which). All receptors come from a man aged 18 to 30 who had mild COVID-19 (a few samples of this study predate the infection). Cell type and time point are not known. CDR3s include the opening cysteine and the closing phenylalanine or tryptophan. D genes are given only for firm matches. Part of the rows lack a size; the others show once, few, many or a class for expanded clones.

clone_size: few; v_call: TRBV20-1; d_call: .; j_call: TRBJ1-2; cdr3_aa: CSAKEGYTF; cdr3_nt: TGCAGTGCTAAAGAGGGCTACACCTTC
clone_size: few; v_call: TRBV6-2/TRBV6-3; d_call: .; j_call: TRBJ2-7; cdr3_aa: CASSYYSELDEQYF; cdr3_nt: TGTGCCAGCAGTTACTATTCAGAGTTGGACGAGCAGTACTTC
clone_size: few; v_call: TRBV6-2/TRBV6-3; d_call: TRBD1; j_call: TRBJ1-1; cdr3_aa: CASKETGEFTEAFF; cdr3_nt: TGTGCCAGCAAAGAGACAGGGGAATTCACTGAAGCTTTCTTT
clone_size: .; v_call: TRBV10-3; d_call: TRBD1; j_call: TRBJ1-6; cdr3_aa: CAVNRGPNSPLHF; cdr3_nt: TGTGCCGTCAACAGGGGACCTAATTCACCCCTCCACTTT
clone_size: .; v_call: TRBV4-1; d_call: .; j_call: TRBJ2-5; cdr3_aa: CASSPQQRETQYF; cdr3_nt: TGCGCCAGCAGCCCTCAGCAGAGAGAGACCCAGTACTTC
clone_size: many; v_call: TRBV2; d_call: .; j_call: TRBJ2-5; cdr3_aa: CASQAGLSTETQYF; cdr3_nt: TGTGCCTCCCAGGCGGGCCTTTCAACAGAGACCCAGTACTTC
clone_size: few; v_call: TRBV7-2; d_call: .; j_call: TRBJ1-1; cdr3_aa: CASSLVPYTEAFF; cdr3_nt: TGTGCCAGCAGCTTAGTACCCTACACTGAAGCTTTCTTT
clone_size: few; v_call: TRBV11-2; d_call: .; j_call: TRBJ1-6; cdr3_aa: CASRRGGSSYNSPLHF; cdr3_nt: TGTGCCAGCAGGCGGGGGGGAAGCTCCTATAATTCACCCCTCCACTTT
clone_size: .; v_call: TRBV7-2; d_call: .; j_call: TRBJ2-7; cdr3_aa: CASSPLARSYEQYF; cdr3_nt: TGTGCCAGCAGCCCGCTAGCGAGGTCCTACGAGCAGTACTTC
clone_size: .; v_call: TRBV11-2; d_call: .; j_call: TRBJ1-1; cdr3_aa: CASSLLGAGGTEAFF; cdr3_nt: TGTGCCAGCAGCTTACTTGGGGCGGGGGGCACTGAAGCTTTCTTT
clone_size: .; v_call: TRBV5-5; d_call: .; j_call: TRBJ2-5; cdr3_aa: CASSVRQVQETQYF; cdr3_nt: TGTGCCAGCAGCGTGCGACAGGTCCAAGAGACCCAGTACTTC
clone_size: .; v_call: TRBV28; d_call: TRBD2; j_call: TRBJ2-2; cdr3_aa: CASSQLAGGYLVTGELFF; cdr3_nt: TGTGCCAGCAGTCAACTAGCGGGGGGGTATTTGGTCACCGGGGAGCTGTTTTTT
clone_size: few; v_call: TRBV5-1; d_call: .; j_call: TRBJ1-4; cdr3_aa: CASSFGGYNEKLFF; cdr3_nt: TGCGCCAGCAGCTTTGGAGGTTATAATGAAAAACTGTTTTTT
clone_size: few; v_call: TRBV24-1; d_call: .; j_call: TRBJ2-5; cdr3_aa: CATSDFGGLQETQYF; cdr3_nt: TGTGCCACCAGTGATTTCGGGGGGCTCCAAGAGACCCAGTACTTC
clone_size: .; v_call: TRBV7-2; d_call: .; j_call: TRBJ2-2; cdr3_aa: CASSWVRSGELFF; cdr3_nt: TGTGCCAGCAGCTGGGTGCGGAGCGGGGAGCTGTTTTTT